Below are 18 T cell receptor beta chains sequenced from a single sample in a study of T cells in Graves' hyperthyroidism and ophthalmopathy. Amplified regions were TCR beta CDR3 sequences from RNA transcripts. The TCR CDR3 was amplified in a first-round RT-PCR using the HTBI primer set. TCRdb ran MiXCR on the multiplex PCR reads and lists one entry per CDR3 protein. The sample has hundreds of thousands of distinct CDR3 sequences, just under 45% seen once. What was sequenced was peripheral blood or thyroid tissue (not recorded which). The receptors come from an adult man with Graves' disease, either hyperthyroidism or ophthalmopathy (not recorded which).

The V and J genes are TRBV20-1 and TRBJ2-5; TRBD1 matches at 8 bases. The CDR3 totals 11 residues. The germline gives CDR1 DFQATT, CDR2 SNEGSKA (reference sequence). In nucleotides, the CDR3 is TGCAGAGCAGGGGGCGGAGAGACCCAGTACTTC. As protein: CRAGGGETQYF.

The chain uses TRBV7-2 and TRBJ1-2; 12 bases are a match to TRBD1. Per germline, CDR1 SGHTA and CDR2 FQGNSA. With V trimmed by 5 bases and J by 8 bases, 9 bases remained unmatched. This CDR3 is built from 15 residues. This chain's CDR3 is CASSAGTGGAQGYTF. The CDR3 bases are TGTGCCAGCAGCGCCGGGACAGGGGGCGCGCAGGGCTACACCTTC.

The table lists this clonotype with many counts. The J gene is TRBJ1-1, the V gene TRBV5-1; possible D gene TRBD1, 5 bases. CDR1 and CDR2 from the germline V gene are SGHRS and YFSETQ. The CDR3 is 11 residues long. The V end lost 0 bases, the J end lost 11 bases, and 8 bases lay between the germline ends. The CDR3 coding sequence is TGCGCCAGCAGCTTGGGAGGGGTCGCTTTCTTT. The encoded protein is CASSLGGVAFF.

The V and J genes are TRBV7-9 and TRBJ2-2; D remains ambiguous. The germline gives CDR1 SEHNR, CDR2 FQNEAQ (reference sequence). This CDR3 has 14 amino acids. Between the trimmed V and J ends, which lost 3 bases and 6 bases, there was a span of 11 bases. This CDR3 is CASSFPSGSGELFF. CDR3 nucleotides: TGTGCCAGCAGCTTCCCCAGTGGGTCCGGGGAGCTGTTTTTT.

This clonotype has only a few counts. This chain links TRBV15 with TRBJ1-4; no definite D call. This CDR3 contains 17 residues. Germline V gene lookup returns CDR1 LNHNV and CDR2 YYDKDF (reference sequence). V lost 0 bases to trimming and J lost 3 bases, with 14 bases between them. For the CDR3, the DNA is TGTGCCACCAGCAGAGATATACCGGCCTTGGCTAATGAAAAACTGTTTTTT. Its translation: CATSRDIPALANEKLFF.

This clonotype has just a few counts. This chain connects TRBV20-1 to TRBJ1-1, with no clear D. Deletions cut 3 bases from V and 0 bases from J, with 5 bases between. Germline assignment: CDR1 DFQATT and CDR2 SNEGSKA (reference sequence). The CDR3 extends over 12 amino acids. CDR3 protein: CSARDMNTEAFF. For the CDR3, the DNA is TGCAGTGCTAGGGATATGAACACTGAAGCTTTCTTT.

This chain joins TRBV6-2 or TRBV6-3 and TRBJ2-7; 9 bases are a match to TRBD2. With V trimmed by 2 bases and J by 0 bases, 8 bases remained unmatched. This CDR3 region has 17 residues. Germline lookup yields CDR1 MNHEY and CDR2 SVGEGT. CDR3 sequence (DNA): TGTGCCAGCAGTTACCCTACGACTAGCGGCTCCTCCTACGAGCAGTACTTC. It encodes CASSYPTTSGSSYEQYF.

The rearrangement uses TRBV7-9 and TRBJ1-4; D ambiguous. Germline V gene lookup returns CDR1 SEHNR and CDR2 FQNEAQ (reference sequence). V gave up 10 bases and J gave up 8 bases, with 26 bases separating them. The length of the CDR3 is 16 residues. As DNA, the CDR3 is TGTGCCACCCGCGGCTCCGGCACTCAAGACTGGGAAAAACTGTTTTTT. Protein: CATRGSGTQDWEKLFF.

V and J are TRBV25-1 and TRBJ2-2; TRBD1 is a possible D gene (6 bases). The germline gives CDR1 MGHDK, CDR2 SYGVNS. With 2 bases removed from V and 4 bases from J, the gap between germline ends came to 11 bases. This CDR3 is built from 15 residues. The CDR3 sequence: CASSEVTGFTGELFF. As DNA, the CDR3 is TGTGCCAGCAGTGAAGTAACAGGGTTCACCGGGGAGCTGTTTTTT. The complete variable domain, with remaining parts taken from reference TRBV25-1 and TRBJ2-2, reads EADIYQTPRYLVIGTGKKITLECSQTMGHDKMYWYQQDPGMELHLIHYSYGVNSTEKGDLSSESTVSRIRTEHFPLTLESARPSHTSQYLCASSEVTGFTGELFFGEGSRLTVL.

In this sample, this clonotype turned up a few times. The chain joins TRBV5-1 to TRBJ1-1; TRBD1 agrees at 7 bases. The CDR3 runs 13 residues. Germline trimming cut 4 bases from V and 7 bases from J; bases unmatched to any gene: 7. CDR1 and CDR2 (germline): SGHRS, YFSETQ. The CDR3 reads CASSVDRDNEAFF. The CDR3 DNA follows: TGCGCCAGCAGCGTCGACAGGGATAATGAAGCTTTCTTT. Full variable domain (remainder filled in from reference TRBV5-1 and TRBJ1-1): KAGVTQTPRYLIKTRGQQVTLSCSPISGHRSVSWYQQTPGQGLQFLFEYFSETQRNKGNFPGRFSGRQFSNSRSEMNVSTLELGDSALYLCASSVDRDNEAFFGQGTRLTVV.

Comments on this clonotype: One base away lies a much larger clone, so this may be a sequencing read error. Since the CDR3 does not end with the conserved phenylalanine or tryptophan, this likely comes from a read error. The V call is TRBV7-9, the J call TRBJ2-7; possibly TRBD1 for D (6 bases). V was shortened by 5 bases and J by 5 bases, with 10 bases between the two germline ends. The CDR3 has 12 amino acids. Looked up from germline, CDR1 is SEHNR and CDR2 is FQNEAQ (reference sequence). This chain's CDR3 is CASSRTEDEQYL. CDR3 nucleotides: TGTGCCAGCAGCAGGACAGAGGACGAGCAGTACCTC.

In DNA, the CDR3 is TGCAGCGGGACAGGGACATACTATGGCTACACCTTC. Translating it yields CSGTGTYYGYTF. This chain connects TRBV29-1 to TRBJ1-2; 8 nucleotides line up with TRBD1. The V segment lost 7 bases and the J segment 3 bases; nucleotides outside the gene matches: 4. Germline assignment: CDR1 SQVTM and CDR2 ANQGSEA. CDR3 length equals 12 residues.

This clonotype was seen only a few times. The chain is built from TRBV20-1 and TRBJ2-7; possible D gene TRBD1, 5 bases. The CDR3 runs to 13 residues. Per germline, CDR1 DFQATT and CDR2 SNEGSKA (reference sequence). Trimming cost V 2 bases and J 3 bases, with 11 bases left between them. This CDR3 is CSARLGESYEQYF. In DNA form, the CDR3 reads TGCAGTGCTAGATTAGGGGAAAGCTACGAGCAGTACTTC.

The CDR3 region has the DNA TGTGCCAGCAGCTCCGGGGTAAAGCTGGGAGCTTTCTTT. Translating gives CASSSGVKLGAFF. The rearrangement uses TRBV7-1 and TRBJ1-1; D uncertain. TRBV7-1 is marked as an open reading frame, function uncertain. The CDR3 runs to 13 residues. The V end was cut by 3 bases, the J end by 10 bases, with 15 bases between.

The V call is TRBV2, the J call TRBJ2-7; 10 bases line up with TRBD1. V shed 2 bases, J shed 5 bases, and the junction held 6 bases outside the gene matches. Germline CDR1 is SNHLY and CDR2 is FYNNEI. The CDR3 length is 15 residues. DNA of the CDR3: TGTGCCAGCAGTGAATTGGGACAGGGGATCAACGAGCAGTACTTC. Translated, it gives CASSELGQGINEQYF.

The chain employs TRBV29-1 and TRBJ1-2; D unclear. The CDR3 has 16 residues. Germline V gene lookup returns CDR1 SQVTM and CDR2 ANQGSEA. The germline V and J ends were trimmed by 6 bases and 4 bases, with 24 bases remaining between them. CDR3 in amino acids: CSVAVAGSAISYGYTF. As DNA, the CDR3 is TGCAGCGTGGCCGTTGCGGGGAGCGCCATTAGCTATGGCTACACCTTC.

V is TRBV7-2 and J is TRBJ1-4; D may be TRBD1 (6 bases). The CDR3 runs to 14 residues. CDR1 and CDR2 from the germline V gene are SGHTA and FQGNSA. The V and J ends lost 5 bases and 7 bases respectively, with 14 bases between them. DNA for the CDR3: TGTGCCAGCAGCGGGGGCGCAGGTACTGAAAAACTGTTTTTT. Translated, it gives CASSGGAGTEKLFF.

This clonotype was counted between two and nine times. The chain links TRBV7-9 to TRBJ2-7, with D tentatively TRBD1 or TRBD2 (5 bases each). V lost 5 bases to trimming and J lost 4 bases, with 18 bases between them. Germline V gene lookup returns CDR1 SEHNR and CDR2 FQNEAQ (reference sequence). The CDR3 loop spans 15 amino acids. The CDR3 DNA is TGTGCCAGCAGCCTCACTCCGGGACGGATATACGAGCAGTACTTC. It is translated as CASSLTPGRIYEQYF. The full variable domain, completed using reference TRBV7-9 and TRBJ2-7, is DTGVSQNPRHKITKRGQNVTFRCDPISEHNRLYWYRQTLGQGPEFLTYFQNEAQLEKSRLLSDRFSAERPKGSFSTLEIQRTEQGDSAMYLCASSLTPGRIYEQYFGPGTRLTVT.